This entry is about one TCR beta chain. Its antigen remains unknown. The data originate from a study of response to subunit inactivated influenza vaccine. Study-level points and caveats: Every seasonal influenza vaccination brings in few new T cells, the authors suggested.

Germline CDR1 is KGHDR and CDR2 is SFDVKD. The junction had 10 bases not matched to a gene; V was cut back by 1 base and J by 6 bases. The CDR3 totals 17 residues. MiXCR was run by TCRdb on the RT-PCR reads, yielding one entry per CDR3 protein. The sample comprises roughly 790,000 distinct CDR3 sequences, 21% of which are singletons, and roughly a tenth rests with the top ten. J is TRBJ2-3 and V is TRBV24-1; 9 bases line up with TRBD2. This clonotype was obtained from a man over 45 who received an inactivated influenza vaccine. The specimen was PBMCs from blood, collected roughly 5 days after vaccination. The CDR3 spells CATSDFIATAGGDTQYF. The CDR3 DNA reads TGTGCCACCAGTGATTTTATCGCCACAGCGGGAGGCGATACGCAGTATTTT.